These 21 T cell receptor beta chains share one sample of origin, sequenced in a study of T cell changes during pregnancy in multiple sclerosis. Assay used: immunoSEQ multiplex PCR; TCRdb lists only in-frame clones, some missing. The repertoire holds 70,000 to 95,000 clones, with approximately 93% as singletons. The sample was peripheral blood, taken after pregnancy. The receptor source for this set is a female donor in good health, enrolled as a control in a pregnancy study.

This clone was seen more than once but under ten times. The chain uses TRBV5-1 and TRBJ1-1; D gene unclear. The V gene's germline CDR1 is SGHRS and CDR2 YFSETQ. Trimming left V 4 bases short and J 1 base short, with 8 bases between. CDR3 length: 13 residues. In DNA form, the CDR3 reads TGCGCCAGCAGCCTGCTAGGGAACACTGAAGCTTTCTTT. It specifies CASSLLGNTEAFF.

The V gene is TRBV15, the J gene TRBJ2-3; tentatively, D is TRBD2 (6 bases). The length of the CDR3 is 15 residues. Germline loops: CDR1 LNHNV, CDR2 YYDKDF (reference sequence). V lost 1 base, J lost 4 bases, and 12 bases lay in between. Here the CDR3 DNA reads TGTGCCACCAGCAGAGCCCCCCCGGGGGCAGATACGCAGTATTTT. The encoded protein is CATSRAPPGADTQYF.

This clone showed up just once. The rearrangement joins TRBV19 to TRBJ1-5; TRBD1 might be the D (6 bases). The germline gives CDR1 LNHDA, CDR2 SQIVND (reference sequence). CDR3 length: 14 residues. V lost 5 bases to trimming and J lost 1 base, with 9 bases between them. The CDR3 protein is CASSEGGSNQPQHF. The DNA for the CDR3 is TGTGCCAGTAGTGAGGGGGGGAGCAATCAGCCCCAGCATTTT.

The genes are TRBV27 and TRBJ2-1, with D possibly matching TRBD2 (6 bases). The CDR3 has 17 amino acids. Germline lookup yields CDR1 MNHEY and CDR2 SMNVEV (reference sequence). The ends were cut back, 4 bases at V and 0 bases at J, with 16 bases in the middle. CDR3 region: CASSSVGTGSSYNEQFF. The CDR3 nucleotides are TGTGCCAGCAGTTCGGTGGGAACCGGGAGCTCCTACAATGAGCAGTTCTTC.

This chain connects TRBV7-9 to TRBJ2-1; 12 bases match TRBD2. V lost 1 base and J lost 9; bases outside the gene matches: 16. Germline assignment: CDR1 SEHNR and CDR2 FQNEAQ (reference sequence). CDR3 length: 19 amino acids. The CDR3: CASSLGRLAGAKRHGEQFF. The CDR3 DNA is TGTGCCAGCAGCTTAGGGCGACTAGCGGGAGCGAAAAGGCACGGTGAGCAGTTCTTC. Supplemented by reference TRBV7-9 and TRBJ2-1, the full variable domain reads DTGVSQNPRHKITKRGQNVTFRCDPISEHNRLYWYRQTLGQGPEFLTYFQNEAQLEKSRLLSDRFSAERPKGSFSTLEIQRTEQGDSAMYLCASSLGRLAGAKRHGEQFFGPGTRLTVL.

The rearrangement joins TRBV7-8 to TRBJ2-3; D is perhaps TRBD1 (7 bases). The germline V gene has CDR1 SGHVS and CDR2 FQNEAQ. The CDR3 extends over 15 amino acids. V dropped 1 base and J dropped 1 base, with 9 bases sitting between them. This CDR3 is CASSLGGTGTDTQYF. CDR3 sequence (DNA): TGTGCCAGCAGCTTAGGCGGGACAGGCACAGATACGCAGTATTTT. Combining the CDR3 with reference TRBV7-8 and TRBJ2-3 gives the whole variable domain GAGVSQSPRYKVAKRGQDVALRCDPISGHVSLFWYQQALGQGPEFLTYFQNEAQLDKSGLPSDRFFAERPEGSVSTLKIQRTQQEDSAVYLCASSLGGTGTDTQYFGPGTRLTVL.

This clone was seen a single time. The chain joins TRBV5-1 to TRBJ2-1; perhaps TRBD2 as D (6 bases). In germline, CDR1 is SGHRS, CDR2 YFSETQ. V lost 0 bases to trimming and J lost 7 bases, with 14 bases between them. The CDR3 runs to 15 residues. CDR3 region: CASSLGASELNEQFF. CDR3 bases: TGCGCCAGCAGCTTGGGGGCTAGCGAGTTGAATGAGCAGTTCTTC.

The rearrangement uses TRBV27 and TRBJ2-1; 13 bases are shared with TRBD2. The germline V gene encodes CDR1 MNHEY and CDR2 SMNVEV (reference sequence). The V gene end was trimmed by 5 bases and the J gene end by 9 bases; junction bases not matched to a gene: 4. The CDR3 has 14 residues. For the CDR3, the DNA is TGTGCCAGCAGTCAACGGACTAGCGGGGGTGAGCAGTTCTTC. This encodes CASSQRTSGGEQFF.

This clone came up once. The CDR3 reads CASSLAGANEQFF. CDR3 nucleotide sequence: TGTGCCAGCAGCTTAGCCGGTGCCAATGAGCAGTTCTTC. The chain has TRBV7-2 and TRBJ2-1; D is unclear. The CDR3 contains 13 residues. CDR1 SGHTA and CDR2 FQGNSA come from the germline V gene. The V end lost 0 bases, the J end lost 6 bases, and 6 bases lay between the germline ends.

For the CDR3, the DNA is TGTGCCAGTGGGGAGGGGACTAGGGTTTCGTTCTTC. Translated, it gives CASGEGTRVSFF. This chain links TRBV19 with TRBJ2-1; 8 bases line up with TRBD2. Unmatched junction bases numbered 12, after V lost 8 bases and J lost 15 bases. This CDR3 is 12 amino acids long. CDR1 and CDR2 (germline): LNHDA, SQIVND (reference sequence).

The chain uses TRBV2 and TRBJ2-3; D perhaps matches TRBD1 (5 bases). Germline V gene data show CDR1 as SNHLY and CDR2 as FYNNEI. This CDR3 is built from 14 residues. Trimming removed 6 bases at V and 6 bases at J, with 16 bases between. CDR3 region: CASSRARLSDTQYF. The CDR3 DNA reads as TGTGCCAGCAGCAGGGCACGTCTTTCGGATACGCAGTATTTT.

CDR3 protein: CASSLGERGSTDTQYF. CDR3 nucleotides: TGCGCCAGCAGCCTCGGGGAGCGGGGGAGCACAGATACGCAGTATTTT. This rearrangement joins TRBV5-1 to TRBJ2-3; TRBD2 agrees at 8 bases. The CDR3 has 16 amino acids. The J segment lost 0 bases and the V segment lost 4 bases, leaving 7 bases of the junction unmatched. Looked up from germline, CDR1 is SGHRS and CDR2 is YFSETQ.

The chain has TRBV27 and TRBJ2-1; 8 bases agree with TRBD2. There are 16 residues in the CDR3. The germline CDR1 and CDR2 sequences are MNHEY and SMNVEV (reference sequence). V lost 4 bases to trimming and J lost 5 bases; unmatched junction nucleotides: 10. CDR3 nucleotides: TGTGCCAGCAGTTCAAATGTAGCGGGATTTGACAATGAGCAGTTCTTC. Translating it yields CASSSNVAGFDNEQFF.

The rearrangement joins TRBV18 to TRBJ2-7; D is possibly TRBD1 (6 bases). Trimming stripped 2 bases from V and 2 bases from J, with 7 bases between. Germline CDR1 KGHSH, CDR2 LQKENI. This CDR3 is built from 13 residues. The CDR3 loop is CASSPKGAYEQYF. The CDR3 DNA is TGTGCCAGCTCACCAAAGGGGGCCTACGAGCAGTACTTC. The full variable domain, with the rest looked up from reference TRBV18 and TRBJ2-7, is NAGVMQNPRHLVRRRGQEARLRCSPMKGHSHVYWYRQLPEEGLKFMVYLQKENIIDESGMPKERFSAEFPKEGPSILRIQQVVRGDSAAYFCASSPKGAYEQYFGPGTRLTVT.

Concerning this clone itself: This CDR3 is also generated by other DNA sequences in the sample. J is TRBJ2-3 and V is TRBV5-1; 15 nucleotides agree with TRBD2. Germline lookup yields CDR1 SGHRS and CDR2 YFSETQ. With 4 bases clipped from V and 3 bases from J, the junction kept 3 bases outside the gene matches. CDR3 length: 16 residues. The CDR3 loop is CASSLGTSGRTDTQYF. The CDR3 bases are TGCGCCAGCAGCCTCGGGACTAGCGGGAGGACAGATACGCAGTATTTT.

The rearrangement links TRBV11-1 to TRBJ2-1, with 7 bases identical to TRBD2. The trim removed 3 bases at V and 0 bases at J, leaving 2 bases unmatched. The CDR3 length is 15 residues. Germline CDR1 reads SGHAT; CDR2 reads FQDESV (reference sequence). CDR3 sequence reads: CASSFLAASYNEQFF. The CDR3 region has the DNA TGTGCCAGCAGCTTCCTAGCGGCCTCCTACAATGAGCAGTTCTTC. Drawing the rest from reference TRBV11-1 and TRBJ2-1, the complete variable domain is EAEVAQSPRYKITEKSQAVAFWCDPISGHATLYWYRQILGQGPELLVQFQDESVVDDSQLPKDRFSAERLKGVDSTLKIQPAELGDSAMYLCASSFLAASYNEQFFGPGTRLTVL.

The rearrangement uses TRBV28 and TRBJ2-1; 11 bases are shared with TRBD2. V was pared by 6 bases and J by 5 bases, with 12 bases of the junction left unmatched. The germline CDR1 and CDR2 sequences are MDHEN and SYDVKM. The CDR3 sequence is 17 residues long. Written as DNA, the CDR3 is TGTGCCAGCAGAGACCTGAGACTAGCGGGAAAGGACAATGAGCAGTTCTTC. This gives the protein CASRDLRLAGKDNEQFF.

The CDR3 DNA reads TGCAGCGCTGAGACAGGGACCCCCTACGAGCAGTACTTC. Translating it yields CSAETGTPYEQYF. The chain uses TRBV29-1 and TRBJ2-7; 7 positions agree with TRBD1. Germline V CDR1 and CDR2: SQVTM, ANQGSEA. The CDR3 length is 13 residues. Trimming cost V 7 bases and J 2 bases; bases outside gene matches: 8.

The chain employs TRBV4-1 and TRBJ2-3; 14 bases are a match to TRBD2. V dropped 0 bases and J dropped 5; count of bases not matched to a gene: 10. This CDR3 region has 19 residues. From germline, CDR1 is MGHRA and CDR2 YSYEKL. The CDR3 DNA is TGCGCCAGCAGCCAAGAAGCCGGGACTAGCGGGAGTTTCAGAGATACGCAGTATTTT. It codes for CASSQEAGTSGSFRDTQYF.

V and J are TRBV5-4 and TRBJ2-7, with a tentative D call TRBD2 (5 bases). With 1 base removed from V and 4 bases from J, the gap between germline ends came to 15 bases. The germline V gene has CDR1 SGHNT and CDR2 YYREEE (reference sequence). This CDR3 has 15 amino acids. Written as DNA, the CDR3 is TGTGCCAGCAGCTTGACGGCCCGGGATCGGTACGAGCAGTACTTC. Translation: CASSLTARDRYEQYF.

The CDR3 DNA reads as TGTGCCAGCAGCTCCGTTTTGGAGGGGCCTCTAGGCACTGAAGCTTTCTTT. Amino acids: CASSSVLEGPLGTEAFF. V gene TRBV7-8 combines with J gene TRBJ1-1, with TRBD1 as a possible D gene (5 bases). Germline V gene data show CDR1 as SGHVS and CDR2 as FQNEAQ. This CDR3 has 17 amino acids. The ends were cut back, 4 bases at V and 4 bases at J, with 22 bases in the middle.